Listed here is a single T cell receptor beta chain. This record comes from a study of monozygotic twins with inflammatory bowel disease. TCRdb reprocessed the 5' RACE reads and reports one entry per CDR3 protein, with no DNA. The repertoire table contains 330,000 or so distinct CDR3 sequences. CDR3 length equals 13 residues. In germline, CDR1 is SGHAT, CDR2 FQNNGV. The sequenced sample consisted of blood. The source of this sequence is a human donor with ulcerative colitis or Crohn's disease, or a healthy co-twin of an affected twin (not recorded which). This chain connects TRBV11-2 to TRBJ2-3. CDR3 protein: CASSSQSWDTQYF. The whole variable domain, filled in from reference TRBV11-2 and TRBJ2-3, reads EAGVAQSPRYKIIEKRQSVAFWCNPISGHATLYWYQQILGQGPKLLIQFQNNGVVDDSQLPKDRFSAERLKGVDSTLKIQPAKLEDSAVYLCASSSQSWDTQYFGPGTRLTVL.